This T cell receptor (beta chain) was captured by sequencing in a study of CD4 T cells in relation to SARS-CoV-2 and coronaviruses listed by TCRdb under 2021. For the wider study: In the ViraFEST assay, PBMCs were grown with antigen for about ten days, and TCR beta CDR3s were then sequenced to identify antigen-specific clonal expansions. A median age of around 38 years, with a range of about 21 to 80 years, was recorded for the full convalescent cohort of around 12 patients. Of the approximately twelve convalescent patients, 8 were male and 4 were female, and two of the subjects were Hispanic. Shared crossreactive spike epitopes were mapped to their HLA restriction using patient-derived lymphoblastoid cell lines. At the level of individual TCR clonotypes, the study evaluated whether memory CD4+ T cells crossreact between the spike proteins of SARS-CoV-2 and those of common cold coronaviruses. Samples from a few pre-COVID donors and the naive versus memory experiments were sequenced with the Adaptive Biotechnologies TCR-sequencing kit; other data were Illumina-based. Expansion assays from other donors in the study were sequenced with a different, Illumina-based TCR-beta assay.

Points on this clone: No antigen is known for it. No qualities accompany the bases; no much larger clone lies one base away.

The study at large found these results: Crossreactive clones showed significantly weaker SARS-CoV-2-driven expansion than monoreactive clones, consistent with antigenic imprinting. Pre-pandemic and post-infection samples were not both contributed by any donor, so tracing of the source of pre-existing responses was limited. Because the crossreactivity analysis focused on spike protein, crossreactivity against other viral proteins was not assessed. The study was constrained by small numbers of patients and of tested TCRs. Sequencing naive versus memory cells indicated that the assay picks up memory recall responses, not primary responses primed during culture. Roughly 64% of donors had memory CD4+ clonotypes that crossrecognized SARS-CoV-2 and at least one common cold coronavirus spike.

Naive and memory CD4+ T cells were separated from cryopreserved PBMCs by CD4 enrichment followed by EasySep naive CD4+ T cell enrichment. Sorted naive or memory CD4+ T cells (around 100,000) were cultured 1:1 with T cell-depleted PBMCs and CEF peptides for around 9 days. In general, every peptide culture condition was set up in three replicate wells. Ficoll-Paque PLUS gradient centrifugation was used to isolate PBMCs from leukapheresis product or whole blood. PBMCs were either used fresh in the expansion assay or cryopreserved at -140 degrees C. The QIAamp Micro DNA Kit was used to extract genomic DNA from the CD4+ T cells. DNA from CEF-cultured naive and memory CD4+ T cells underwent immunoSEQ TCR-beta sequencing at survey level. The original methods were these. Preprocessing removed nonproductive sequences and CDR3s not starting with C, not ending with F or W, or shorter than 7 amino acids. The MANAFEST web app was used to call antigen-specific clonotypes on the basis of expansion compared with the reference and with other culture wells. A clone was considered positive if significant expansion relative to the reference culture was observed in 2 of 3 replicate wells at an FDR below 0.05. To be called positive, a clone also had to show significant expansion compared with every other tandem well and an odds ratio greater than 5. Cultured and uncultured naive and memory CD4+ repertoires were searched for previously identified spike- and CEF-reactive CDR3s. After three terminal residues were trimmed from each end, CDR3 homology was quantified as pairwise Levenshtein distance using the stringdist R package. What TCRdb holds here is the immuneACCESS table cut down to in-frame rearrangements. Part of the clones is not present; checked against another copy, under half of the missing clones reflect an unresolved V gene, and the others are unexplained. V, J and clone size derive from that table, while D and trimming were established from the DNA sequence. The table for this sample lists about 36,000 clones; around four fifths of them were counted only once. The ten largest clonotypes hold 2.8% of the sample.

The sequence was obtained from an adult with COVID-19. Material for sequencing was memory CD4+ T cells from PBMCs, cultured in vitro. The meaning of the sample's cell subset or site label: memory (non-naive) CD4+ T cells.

The CDR3: CASSLTGLETNEKLFF. The DNA is as follows: TGCGCCAGCAGCTTGACAGGGCTCGAAACTAATGAAAAACTGTTTTTT. The chain uses TRBV5-1 and TRBJ1-4; TRBD1 is a possible D gene, resting on 6 matching bases. V and J lose 1 base and 1 base, and a span of 11 bases separates them. The CDR3 starts with the cysteine, ends with the phenylalanine, and has 16 residues. CDR3 DNA only is kept here, 48 bases in frame from base 1. As encoded in the germline V gene, CDR1 is SGHRS while CDR2 is YFSETQ.